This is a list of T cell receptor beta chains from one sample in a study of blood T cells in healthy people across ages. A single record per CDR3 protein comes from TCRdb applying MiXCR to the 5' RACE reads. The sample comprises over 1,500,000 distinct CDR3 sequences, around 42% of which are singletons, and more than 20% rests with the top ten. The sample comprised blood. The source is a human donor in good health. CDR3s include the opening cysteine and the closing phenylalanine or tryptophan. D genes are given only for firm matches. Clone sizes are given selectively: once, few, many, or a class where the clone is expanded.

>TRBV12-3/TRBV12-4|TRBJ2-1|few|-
CASSAGTPTYNEQFF
TGTGCCAGCAGTGCCGGGACGCCCACCTACAATGAGCAGTTCTTC
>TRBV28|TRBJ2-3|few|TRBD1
CASSSGNAMGQGALDTQYF
TGTGCCAGCAGCTCTGGTAACGCCATGGGACAGGGGGCTTTGGATACGCAGTATTTT
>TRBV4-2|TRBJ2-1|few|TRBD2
CASSQVGKTSELFF
TGTGCCAGCAGCCAAGTGGGTAAGACTAGCGAGTTGTTCTTC
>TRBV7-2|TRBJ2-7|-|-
CASSHKGDYEQYF
TGTGCCAGCAGCCACAAGGGGGACTACGAGCAGTACTTC
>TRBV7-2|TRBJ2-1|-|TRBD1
CASSPQRDRGYSEQFF
TGTGCCAGCAGCCCCCAGAGGGACAGGGGTTATAGTGAGCAGTTCTTC
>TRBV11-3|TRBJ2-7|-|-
CASSRPGRHSYEQYF
TGTGCCAGCAGTCGACCGGGACGTCACTCCTACGAGCAGTACTTC
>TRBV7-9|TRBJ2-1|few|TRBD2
CASSRYSGDSYNEQFF
TGTGCCAGCAGTCGGTATAGCGGGGACTCCTACAATGAGCAGTTCTTC
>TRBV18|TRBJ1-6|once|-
CASSLGDLSYNSPLHF
TGTGCCAGCTCACTTGGGGACCTCTCCTATAATTCACCCCTCCACTTT
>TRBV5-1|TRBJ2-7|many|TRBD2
CASSFGDYSYEQYF
TGCGCCAGCAGCTTCGGGGACTATTCCTACGAGCAGTACTTC
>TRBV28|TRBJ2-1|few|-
CASSPDRLAYNEQFF
TGTGCCAGCAGTCCGGACAGACTCGCCTACAATGAGCAGTTCTTC
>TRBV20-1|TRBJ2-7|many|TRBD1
CSAGSGQGDHEQYF
TGCAGTGCTGGATCGGGACAGGGAGACCACGAGCAGTACTTC
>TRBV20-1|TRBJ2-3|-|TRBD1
CSAAKDREDTDTQYF
TGCAGTGCTGCAAAGGACAGGGAGGATACAGATACGCAGTATTTT
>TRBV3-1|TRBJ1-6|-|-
CVSSRLGPGSGDSPLHF
TGTGTCAGCAGCCGCTTAGGCCCGGGGTCGGGTGATTCACCCCTCCACTTT
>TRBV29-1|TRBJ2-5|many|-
CSVASQKETQYF
TGCAGCGTGGCCAGCCAAAAAGAGACCCAGTACTTC
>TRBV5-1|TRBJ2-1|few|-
CASSPFIPGGGDEQFF
TGCGCCAGCAGCCCCTTTATCCCGGGGGGCGGCGATGAGCAGTTCTTC
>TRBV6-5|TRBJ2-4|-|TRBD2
CASSDSGGKNIQYF
TGTGCCAGCAGTGACAGCGGGGGCAAAAACATTCAGTACTTC
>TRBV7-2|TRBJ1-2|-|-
CASSPGDRPYGYTF
TGTGCCAGCAGCCCCGGAGACAGGCCCTATGGCTACACCTTC
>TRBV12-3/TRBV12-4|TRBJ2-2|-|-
CASSLSLSGAPDFTGELFF
TGTGCCAGCAGTTTAAGTTTATCGGGAGCCCCAGATTTCACCGGGGAGCTGTTTTTT
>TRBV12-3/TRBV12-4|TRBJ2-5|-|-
CASSPLGGKETQYF
TGTGCCAGCAGTCCACTCGGGGGTAAAGAGACCCAGTACTTC
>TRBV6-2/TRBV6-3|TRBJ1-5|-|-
CASSGVSSQPNQPQHF
TGTGCCAGCAGTGGAGTAAGCTCTCAACCCAATCAGCCCCAGCATTTT
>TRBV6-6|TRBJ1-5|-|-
CASSSVYLGDRGQPQHF
TGTGCCAGCAGTTCGGTGTATCTGGGGGATCGAGGTCAGCCCCAGCATTTT
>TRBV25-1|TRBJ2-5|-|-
CASSETLGTGLYF
TGTGCCAGCAGTGAAACCCTCGGGACTGGCCTGTACTTC
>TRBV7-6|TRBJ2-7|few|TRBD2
CASSLGLAGGLGEQYF
TGTGCCAGCAGCTTAGGACTAGCGGGGGGGTTAGGCGAGCAGTACTTC
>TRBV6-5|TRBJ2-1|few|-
CASSYSQSKVQFF
TGTGCCAGCAGTTACTCCCAGTCGAAGGTTCAGTTCTTC
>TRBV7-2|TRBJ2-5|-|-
CASSSPLNPSETQYF
TGTGCCAGCAGTTCGCCACTAAATCCATCGGAGACCCAGTACTTC
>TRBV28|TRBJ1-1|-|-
CANSSPRGVLTEAFF
TGTGCCAACAGTTCGCCTCGGGGGGTATTGACTGAAGCTTTCTTT
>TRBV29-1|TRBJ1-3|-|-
CSTYLPGAYGNTIYF
TGCAGCACCTATCTACCGGGGGCCTATGGAAACACCATATATTTT
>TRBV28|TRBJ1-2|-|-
CASSFTRQGYTF
TGTGCCAGCAGTTTCACCCGGCAGGGCTACACCTTC
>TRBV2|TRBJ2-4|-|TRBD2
CASSEGAGGLLDIQYF
TGTGCCAGCAGTGAAGGGGCGGGGGGGCTGTTGGACATTCAGTACTTC
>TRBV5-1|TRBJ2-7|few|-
CASSFGSGGPTYEQYF
TGCGCCAGCAGCTTTGGTTCAGGAGGACCCACCTACGAGCAGTACTTC
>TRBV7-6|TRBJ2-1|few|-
CASSLAWGDEQFF
TGTGCCAGCAGCTTAGCTTGGGGCGATGAGCAGTTCTTC